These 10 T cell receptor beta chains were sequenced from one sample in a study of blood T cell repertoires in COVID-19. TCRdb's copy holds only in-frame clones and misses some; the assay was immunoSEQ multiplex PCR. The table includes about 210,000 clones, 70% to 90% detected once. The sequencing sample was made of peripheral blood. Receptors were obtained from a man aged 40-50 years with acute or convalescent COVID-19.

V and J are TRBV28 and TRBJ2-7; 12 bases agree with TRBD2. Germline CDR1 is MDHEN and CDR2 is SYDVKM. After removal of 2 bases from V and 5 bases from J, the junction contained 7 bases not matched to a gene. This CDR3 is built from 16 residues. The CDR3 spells CASSLGLAGRRHEQYF. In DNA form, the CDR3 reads TGTGCCAGCAGTTTAGGACTAGCGGGACGGAGGCACGAGCAGTACTTC.

Written as DNA, the CDR3 is TGTGCCAGTAGTATGACAGGAACCTACAATGAGCAGTTCTTC. It is translated as CASSMTGTYNEQFF. The V gene is TRBV19, the J gene TRBJ2-1; the D gene is possibly TRBD1 (6 bases). The CDR3 loop spans 14 amino acids. Trimming cost V 3 bases and J 2 bases, with 8 bases left between them. Germline V lookup: CDR1 LNHDA, CDR2 SQIVND (reference sequence).

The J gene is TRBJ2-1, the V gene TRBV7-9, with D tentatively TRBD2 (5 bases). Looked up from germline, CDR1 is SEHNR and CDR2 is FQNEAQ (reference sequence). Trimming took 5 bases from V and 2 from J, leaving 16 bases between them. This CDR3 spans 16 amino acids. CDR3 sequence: CASSPADGNAYNEQFF. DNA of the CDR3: TGTGCCAGCAGCCCCGCGGACGGGAATGCCTACAATGAGCAGTTCTTC.

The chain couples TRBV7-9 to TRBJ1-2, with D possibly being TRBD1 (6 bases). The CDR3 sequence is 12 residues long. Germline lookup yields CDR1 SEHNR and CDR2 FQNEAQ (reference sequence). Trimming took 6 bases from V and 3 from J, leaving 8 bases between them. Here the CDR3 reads CASRGGDYGYTF. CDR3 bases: TGTGCCAGCAGAGGGGGGGACTATGGCTACACCTTC.

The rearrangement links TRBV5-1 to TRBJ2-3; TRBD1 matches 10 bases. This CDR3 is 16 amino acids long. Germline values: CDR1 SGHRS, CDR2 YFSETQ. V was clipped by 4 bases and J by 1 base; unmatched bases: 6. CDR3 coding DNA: TGCGCCAGCAGCCCCGGGGGGACAGGGGGCACAGATACGCAGTATTTT. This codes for CASSPGGTGGTDTQYF.

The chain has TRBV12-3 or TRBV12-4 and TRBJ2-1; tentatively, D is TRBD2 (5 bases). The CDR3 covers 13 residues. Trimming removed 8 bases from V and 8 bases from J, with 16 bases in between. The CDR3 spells CASALELVDEQFF. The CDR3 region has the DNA TGTGCCAGCGCTCTAGAACTAGTAGATGAGCAGTTCTTC.

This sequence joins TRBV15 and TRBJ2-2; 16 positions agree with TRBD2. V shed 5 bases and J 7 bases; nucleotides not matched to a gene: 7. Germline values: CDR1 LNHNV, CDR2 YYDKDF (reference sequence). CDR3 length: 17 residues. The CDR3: CATSQGLAGGPDGELFF. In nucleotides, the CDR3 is TGTGCCACCAGCCAGGGACTAGCGGGGGGGCCTGACGGGGAGCTGTTTTTT.

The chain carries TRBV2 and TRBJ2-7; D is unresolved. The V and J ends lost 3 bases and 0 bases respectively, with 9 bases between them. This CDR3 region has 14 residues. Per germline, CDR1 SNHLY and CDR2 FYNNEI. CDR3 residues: CASSDARYSYEQYF. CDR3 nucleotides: TGTGCCAGCAGTGACGCCCGGTACTCCTACGAGCAGTACTTC.

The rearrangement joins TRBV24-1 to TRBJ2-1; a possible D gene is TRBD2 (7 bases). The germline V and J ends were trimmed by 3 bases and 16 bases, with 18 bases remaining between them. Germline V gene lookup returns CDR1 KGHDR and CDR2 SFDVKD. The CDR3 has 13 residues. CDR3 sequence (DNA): TGTGCCACCAGTGATCTAGGGGGGGGCCCCCGTTTCTTC. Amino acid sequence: CATSDLGGGPRFF.

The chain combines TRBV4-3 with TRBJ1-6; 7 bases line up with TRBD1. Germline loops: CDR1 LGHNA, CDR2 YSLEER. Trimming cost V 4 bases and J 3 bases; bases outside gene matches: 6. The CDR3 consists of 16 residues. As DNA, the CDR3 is TGCGCCAGCAGCCTCGGACAGGATGGCTATAATTCACCCCTCCACTTT. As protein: CASSLGQDGYNSPLHF.